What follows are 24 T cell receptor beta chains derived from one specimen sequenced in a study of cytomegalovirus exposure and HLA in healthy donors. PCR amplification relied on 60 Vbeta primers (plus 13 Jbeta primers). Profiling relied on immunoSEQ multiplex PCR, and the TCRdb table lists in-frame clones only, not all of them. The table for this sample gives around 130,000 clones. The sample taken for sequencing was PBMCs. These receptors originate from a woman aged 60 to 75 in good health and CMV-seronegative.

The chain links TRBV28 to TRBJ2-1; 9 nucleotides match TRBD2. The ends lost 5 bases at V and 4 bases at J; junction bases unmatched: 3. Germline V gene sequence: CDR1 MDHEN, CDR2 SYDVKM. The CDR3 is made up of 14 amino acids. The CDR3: CASSPLAGYNEQFF. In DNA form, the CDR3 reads TGTGCCAGCAGTCCGCTAGCGGGGTACAATGAGCAGTTCTTC.

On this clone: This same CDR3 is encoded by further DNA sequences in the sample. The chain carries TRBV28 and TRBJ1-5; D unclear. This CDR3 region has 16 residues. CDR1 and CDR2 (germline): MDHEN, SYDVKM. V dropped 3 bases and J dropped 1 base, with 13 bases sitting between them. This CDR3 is CASSLGGVKSNQPQHF. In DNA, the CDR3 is TGTGCCAGCAGTTTGGGAGGAGTTAAGAGCAATCAGCCCCAGCATTTT.

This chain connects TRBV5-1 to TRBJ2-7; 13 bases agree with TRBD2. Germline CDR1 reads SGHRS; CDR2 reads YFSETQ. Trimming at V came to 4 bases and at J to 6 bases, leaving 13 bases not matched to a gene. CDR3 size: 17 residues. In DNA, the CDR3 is TGCGCCAGCAGCGTCACTAGCGGGAGGGCAGTCCCCCCCGAGCAGTACTTC. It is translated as CASSVTSGRAVPPEQYF.

The CDR3 spells CASLPDGRAGEQYF. The CDR3 DNA is TGCGCCAGCCTCCCCGACGGGAGGGCGGGGGAGCAGTACTTC. V and J are TRBV5-1 and TRBJ2-7; TRBD2 matches at 8 bases. Germline CDR1 reads SGHRS; CDR2 reads YFSETQ. The CDR3 is 14 residues long. With V trimmed by 7 bases and J by 7 bases, 13 bases remained unmatched.

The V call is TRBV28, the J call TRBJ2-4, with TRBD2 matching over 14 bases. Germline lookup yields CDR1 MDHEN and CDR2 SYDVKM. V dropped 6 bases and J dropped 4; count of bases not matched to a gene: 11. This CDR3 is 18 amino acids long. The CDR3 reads CASSSKGLAGEPKNIQYF. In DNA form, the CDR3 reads TGTGCCAGCAGCTCAAAGGGACTAGCGGGGGAACCTAAAAACATTCAGTACTTC.

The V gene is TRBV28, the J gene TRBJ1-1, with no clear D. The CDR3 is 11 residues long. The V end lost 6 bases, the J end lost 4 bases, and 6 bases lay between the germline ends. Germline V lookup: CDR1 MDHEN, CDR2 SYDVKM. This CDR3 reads CASRYSTEAFF. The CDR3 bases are TGTGCCAGCAGGTACAGCACTGAAGCTTTCTTT. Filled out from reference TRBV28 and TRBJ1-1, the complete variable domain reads DVKVTQSSRYLVKRTGEKVFLECVQDMDHENMFWYRQDPGLGLRLIYFSYDVKMKEKGDIPEGYSVSREKKERFSLILESASTNQTSMYLCASRYSTEAFFGQGTRLTVV.

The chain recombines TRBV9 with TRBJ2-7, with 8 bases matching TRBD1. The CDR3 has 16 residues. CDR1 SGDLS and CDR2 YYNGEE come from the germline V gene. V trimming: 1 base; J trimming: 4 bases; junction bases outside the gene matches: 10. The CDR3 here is CASSVSPGGQVYEQYF. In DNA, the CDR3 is TGTGCCAGCAGCGTATCCCCTGGGGGACAGGTATACGAGCAGTACTTC.

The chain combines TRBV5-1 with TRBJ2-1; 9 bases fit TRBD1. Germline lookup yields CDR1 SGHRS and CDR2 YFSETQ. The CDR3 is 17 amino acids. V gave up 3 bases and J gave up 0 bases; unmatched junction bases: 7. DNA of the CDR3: TGCGCCAGCAGCTCGGGACAGGGTCCCATCTCCTACAATGAGCAGTTCTTC. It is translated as CASSSGQGPISYNEQFF.

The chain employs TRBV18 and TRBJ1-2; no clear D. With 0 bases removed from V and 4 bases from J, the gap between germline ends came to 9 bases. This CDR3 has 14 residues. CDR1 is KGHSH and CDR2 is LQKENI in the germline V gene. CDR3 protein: CASSPPWQSYGYTF. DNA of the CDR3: TGTGCCAGCTCACCACCGTGGCAGTCCTATGGCTACACCTTC.

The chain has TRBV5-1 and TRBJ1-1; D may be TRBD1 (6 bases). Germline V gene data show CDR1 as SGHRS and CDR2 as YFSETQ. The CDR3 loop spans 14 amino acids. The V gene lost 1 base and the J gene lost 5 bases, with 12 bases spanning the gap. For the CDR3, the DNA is TGCGCCAGCAGCTTGAGTCAGGGGTGGACTGAAGCTTTCTTT. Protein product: CASSLSQGWTEAFF.

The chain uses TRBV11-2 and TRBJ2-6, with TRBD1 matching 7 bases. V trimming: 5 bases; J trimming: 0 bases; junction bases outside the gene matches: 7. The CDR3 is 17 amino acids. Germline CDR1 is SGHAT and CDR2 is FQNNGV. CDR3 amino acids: CASSPRDSPSGANVLTF. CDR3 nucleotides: TGTGCCAGCAGCCCCCGGGACAGTCCCTCTGGGGCCAACGTCCTGACTTTC. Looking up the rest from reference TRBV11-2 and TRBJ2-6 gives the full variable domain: EAGVAQSPRYKIIEKRQSVAFWCNPISGHATLYWYQQILGQGPKLLIQFQNNGVVDDSQLPKDRFSAERLKGVDSTLKIQPAKLEDSAVYLCASSPRDSPSGANVLTFGAGSRLTVL.

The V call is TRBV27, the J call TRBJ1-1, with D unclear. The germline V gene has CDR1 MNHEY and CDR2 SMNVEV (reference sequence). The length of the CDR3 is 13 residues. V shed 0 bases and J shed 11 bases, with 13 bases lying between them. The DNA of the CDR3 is TGTGCCAGCAGTTTATCTGGCCGGGTACGGGCTTTCTTT. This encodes CASSLSGRVRAFF.

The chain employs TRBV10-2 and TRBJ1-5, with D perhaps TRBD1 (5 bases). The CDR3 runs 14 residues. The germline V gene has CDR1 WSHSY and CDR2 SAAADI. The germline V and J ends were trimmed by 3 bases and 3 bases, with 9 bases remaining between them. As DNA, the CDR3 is TGCGCCAGCAGTGACGCCAGGGACAATCAGCCCCAGCATTTT. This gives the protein CASSDARDNQPQHF.

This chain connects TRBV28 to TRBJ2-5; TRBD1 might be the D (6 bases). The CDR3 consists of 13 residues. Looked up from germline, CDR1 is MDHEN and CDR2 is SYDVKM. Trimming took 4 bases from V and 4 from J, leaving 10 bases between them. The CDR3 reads CASSSTGTETQYF. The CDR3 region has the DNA TGTGCCAGCAGTTCAACAGGGACAGAGACCCAGTACTTC.

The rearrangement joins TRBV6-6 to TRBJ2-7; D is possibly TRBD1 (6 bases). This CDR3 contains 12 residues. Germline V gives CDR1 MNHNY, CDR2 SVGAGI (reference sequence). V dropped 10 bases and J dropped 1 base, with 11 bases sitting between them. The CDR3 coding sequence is TGTGCCACCAGGACAGTTTCCTACGAGCAGTACTTC. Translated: CATRTVSYEQYF.

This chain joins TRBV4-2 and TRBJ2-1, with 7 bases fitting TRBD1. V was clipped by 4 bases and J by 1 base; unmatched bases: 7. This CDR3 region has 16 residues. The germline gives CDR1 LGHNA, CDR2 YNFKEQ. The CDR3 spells CASSPGQRNSYNEQFF. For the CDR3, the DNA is TGTGCCAGCAGCCCGGGACAGAGGAATTCCTACAATGAGCAGTTCTTC.

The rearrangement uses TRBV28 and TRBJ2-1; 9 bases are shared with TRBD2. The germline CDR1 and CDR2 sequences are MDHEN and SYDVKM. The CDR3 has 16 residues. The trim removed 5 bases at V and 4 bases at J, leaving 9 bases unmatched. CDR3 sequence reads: CASSIPSTSGYNEQFF. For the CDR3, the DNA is TGTGCCAGCAGTATCCCTTCGACTAGCGGTTACAATGAGCAGTTCTTC.

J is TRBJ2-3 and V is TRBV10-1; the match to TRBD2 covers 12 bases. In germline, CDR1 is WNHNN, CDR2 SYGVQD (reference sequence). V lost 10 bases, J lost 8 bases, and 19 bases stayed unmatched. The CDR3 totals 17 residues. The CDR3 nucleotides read TGCGCCACGAAGTGGTGGGGGCTAGCGGGGGGGCTGGGTACGCAGTATTTT. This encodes CATKWWGLAGGLGTQYF.

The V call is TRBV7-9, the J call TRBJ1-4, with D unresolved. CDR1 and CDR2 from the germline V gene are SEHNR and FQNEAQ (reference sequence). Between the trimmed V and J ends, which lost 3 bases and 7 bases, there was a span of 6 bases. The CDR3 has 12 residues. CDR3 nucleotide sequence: TGTGCCAGCAGCTTCCGGGGTGAAAAACTGTTTTTT. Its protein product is CASSFRGEKLFF.

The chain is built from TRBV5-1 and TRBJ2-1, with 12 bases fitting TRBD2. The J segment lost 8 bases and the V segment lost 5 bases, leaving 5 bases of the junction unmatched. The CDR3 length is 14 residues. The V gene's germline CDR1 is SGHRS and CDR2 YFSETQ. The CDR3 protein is CASRGTSGFYEQFF. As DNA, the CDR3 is TGCGCCAGCAGGGGGACTAGCGGGTTCTATGAGCAGTTCTTC.

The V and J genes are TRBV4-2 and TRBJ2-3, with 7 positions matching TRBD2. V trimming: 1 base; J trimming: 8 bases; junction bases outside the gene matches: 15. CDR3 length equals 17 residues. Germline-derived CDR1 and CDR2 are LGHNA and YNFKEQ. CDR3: CASSQAGLADPYATQYF. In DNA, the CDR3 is TGTGCCAGCAGCCAAGCAGGCCTAGCGGACCCCTATGCTACGCAGTATTTT.

The CDR3, as DNA: TGTGCCAGCAGTTTATCCCACAGGGACACTGAAGCTTTCTTT. This translates into CASSLSHRDTEAFF. The rearrangement joins TRBV27 to TRBJ1-1, with D maybe TRBD1 (6 bases). Per the germline V gene, CDR1 is MNHEY and CDR2 is SMNVEV (reference sequence). The V and J ends lost 0 bases and 3 bases respectively, with 8 bases between them. CDR3 length: 14 residues.

The CDR3 DNA reads as TGTGCCAGCAGCTTCAGGGCAGATCAGCCCCAGCATTTT. Amino acid sequence: CASSFRADQPQHF. The J gene is TRBJ1-5, the V gene TRBV11-2; possible D gene TRBD1, 5 bases. The CDR3 consists of 13 residues. Germline CDR1 reads SGHAT; CDR2 reads FQNNGV. V lost 3 bases, J lost 5 bases, and 8 bases lay in between.

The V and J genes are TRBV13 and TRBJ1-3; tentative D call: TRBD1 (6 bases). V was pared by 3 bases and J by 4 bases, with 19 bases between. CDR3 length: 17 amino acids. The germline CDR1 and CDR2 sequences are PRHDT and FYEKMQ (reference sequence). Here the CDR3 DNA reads TGTGCCAGCAGCTTTCGTACTTGGGGGCTAGCCGGAAACACCATATATTTT. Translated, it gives CASSFRTWGLAGNTIYF.